In this sample, the clone carrying this T cell receptor beta chain turned up once. The germline V gene has CDR1 PRHDT and CDR2 FYEKMQ (reference sequence). The length of the CDR3 is 15 residues. Trimming at V came to 8 bases and at J to 6 bases, leaving 12 bases not matched to a gene. The sample comes from a study of blood T cell repertoires in COVID-19. Per the original data handling: Estimates of nucleated cell counts were drawn from the amplification of reference gene primers. Here immunoSEQ multiplex PCR was the method, and the copy in TCRdb shows in-frame clones only, minus some. That table is the source of V, J and clone size, and D and trimming were worked out from the DNA. The table includes about 99,000 clones, roughly 91% detected once.

This sequence was found in a human donor in a cohort sampled during active COVID-19. The chain combines TRBV13 with TRBJ2-7; 11 bases agree with TRBD1. Sequencing used peripheral blood. The CDR3 region is CASSVRGTGGGEQYF. The CDR3 nucleotides read TGTGCCAGCTCCGTTCGGGGGACAGGGGGAGGCGAGCAGTACTTC.